Given below is one T cell receptor beta chain in context. The CDR3 length is 12 residues. Unmatched junction bases numbered 1, after V lost 4 bases and J lost 4 bases. Looked up from germline, CDR1 is SNHLY and CDR2 is FYNNEI. These data come from a study of T cell changes during pregnancy in multiple sclerosis. Libraries were prepared by immunoSEQ multiplex PCR; TCRdb keeps only in-frame clonotypes and omits some of them. The top ten clones hold approximately 1.5% of a sample with approximately 63,000 clones, around 91% of them seen once. The V call is TRBV2, the J call TRBJ2-7, with 7 bases identical to TRBD2. The material was peripheral blood, obtained after pregnancy. The receptor was isolated from a female donor in good health, enrolled as a control in a pregnancy study. The CDR3 spells CASSGGGYEQYF. As DNA, the CDR3 is TGTGCCAGCAGTGGCGGGGGATACGAGCAGTACTTC.